These 23 T cell receptor beta chains came from one sample sequenced in a study of cytomegalovirus exposure and HLA in healthy donors. Vbeta (60) and Jbeta (13) primers were used in the PCR. Assay: immunoSEQ multiplex PCR; the TCRdb copy retains only in-frame clones and omits some. The data contain 100,000 to 120,000 clones, roughly 80% of them singletons. Sequencing was performed on PBMCs. Every receptor here comes from a woman aged 40 to 50 in good health and CMV-seropositive.

This chain uses TRBV4-1 with TRBJ2-6, with D perhaps TRBD1 (6 bases). From germline, CDR1 is MGHRA and CDR2 YSYEKL. The V end lost 3 bases, the J end lost 4 bases, and 13 bases lay between the germline ends. This CDR3 is built from 16 residues. CDR3 in amino acids: CASSHAGVSGANVLTF. DNA of the CDR3: TGCGCCAGCAGCCATGCAGGGGTTAGCGGGGCCAACGTCCTGACTTTC.

V is TRBV28 and J is TRBJ2-5, with D tentatively TRBD1 (6 bases). CDR3 size: 15 residues. CDR1 and CDR2 from the germline V gene are MDHEN and SYDVKM. Trimming pared 1 base from V and 5 bases from J, leaving 14 bases between. CDR3 in DNA: TGTGCCAGCAGTTTATTTGCATCAGGGGTCGAGACCCAGTACTTC. Protein: CASSLFASGVETQYF.

The chain links TRBV7-2 to TRBJ2-3; a possible D gene is TRBD2 (5 bases). V was shortened by 1 base and J by 6 bases, with 8 bases between the two germline ends. The CDR3 consists of 13 residues. Per the germline V gene, CDR1 is SGHTA and CDR2 is FQGNSA. The CDR3 loop is CASSLVGGDTQYF. The DNA of the CDR3 is TGTGCCAGCAGCTTAGTGGGCGGGGATACGCAGTATTTT. Supplemented by reference TRBV7-2 and TRBJ2-3, the full variable domain reads GAGVSQSPSNKVTEKGKDVELRCDPISGHTALYWYRQSLGQGLEFLIYFQGNSAPDKSGLPSDRFSAERTGGSVSTLTIQRTQQEDSAVYLCASSLVGGDTQYFGPGTRLTVL.

This clone came up once. V is TRBV28 and J is TRBJ1-6; D might be TRBD1 (5 bases). The CDR3 extends over 14 amino acids. Germline CDR1 reads MDHEN; CDR2 reads SYDVKM. V was clipped by 5 bases and J by 7 bases, with 12 bases between them. This CDR3 reads CASSAGGENSPLHF. As DNA, the CDR3 is TGTGCCAGCAGTGCCGGGGGGGAGAATTCACCCCTCCACTTT. The complete variable domain, with remaining parts taken from reference TRBV28 and TRBJ1-6, reads DVKVTQSSRYLVKRTGEKVFLECVQDMDHENMFWYRQDPGLGLRLIYFSYDVKMKEKGDIPEGYSVSREKKERFSLILESASTNQTSMYLCASSAGGENSPLHFGNGTRLTVT.

The rearrangement joins TRBV28 to TRBJ1-2; 10 bases fit TRBD1. The CDR3 has 15 amino acids. Germline-derived CDR1 and CDR2 are MDHEN and SYDVKM. V was clipped by 2 bases and J by 8 bases; unmatched bases: 8. The CDR3 protein is CASSLNPGTGEGYTF. CDR3 DNA sequence: TGTGCCAGCAGTTTAAACCCTGGGACAGGGGAGGGCTACACCTTC.

There are a few counts of this clone. The chain combines TRBV7-2 with TRBJ2-2; D is unclear. V lost 1 base and J lost 5, with 17 bases in between. Germline CDR1 SGHTA, CDR2 FQGNSA. CDR3 size: 17 residues. Written as DNA, the CDR3 is TGTGCCAGCAGCTTAGTAATTAGTCGTATTGAAACCGGGGAGCTGTTTTTT. This translates into CASSLVISRIETGELFF.

This sequence joins TRBV27 and TRBJ1-2; 10 positions agree with TRBD1. The CDR3 totals 14 residues. Germline V gene data show CDR1 as MNHEY and CDR2 as SMNVEV (reference sequence). The trim removed 6 bases at V and 8 bases at J, leaving 9 bases unmatched. DNA of the CDR3: TGTGCCAGCAGCCGGGACAGGGGATTTGGGGGCTACACCTTC. Protein product: CASSRDRGFGGYTF.

This clone turned up a few times. The chain joins TRBV19 to TRBJ1-2, with D perhaps TRBD1 (6 bases). The germline gives CDR1 LNHDA, CDR2 SQIVND (reference sequence). Between the trimmed V and J ends, which lost 7 bases and 0 bases, there was a span of 30 bases. The CDR3 has 20 amino acids. Here the CDR3 reads CASTPYAPTGPSWTNYGYTF. The CDR3 DNA follows: TGTGCCAGTACCCCCTACGCTCCTACAGGGCCGTCGTGGACTAACTATGGCTACACCTTC.

The chain couples TRBV6-5 to TRBJ1-2; D might be TRBD1 (5 bases). The CDR3 spans 15 residues. Germline V gene data show CDR1 as MNHEY and CDR2 as SVGAGI. The V and J ends lost 5 bases and 8 bases respectively, with 21 bases between them. CDR3 protein: CASSTSRQGGGGYTF. The CDR3, as DNA: TGTGCCAGCAGTACATCGCGTCAGGGAGGAGGAGGCTACACCTTC.

This clone appeared a few times. The CDR3 loop reads CASSFMVADGSYEQYF. DNA for the CDR3: TGTGCCAGCAGTTTTATGGTAGCTGATGGCTCCTACGAGCAGTACTTC. V gene TRBV28 combines with J gene TRBJ2-7; D not certain. Trimming stripped 3 bases from V and 0 bases from J, with 15 bases between. Germline CDR1 is MDHEN and CDR2 is SYDVKM. This CDR3 spans 16 amino acids.

V usage is TRBV13 and J usage is TRBJ1-1; possible D gene TRBD1, 6 bases. Looked up from germline, CDR1 is PRHDT and CDR2 is FYEKMQ (reference sequence). V lost 10 bases and J 5 bases, leaving 14 bases between the germline ends. This CDR3 region has 12 residues. Here the CDR3 reads CATQGRETEAFF. The DNA of the CDR3 is TGTGCCACCCAGGGGAGGGAAACTGAAGCTTTCTTT.

The chain couples TRBV4-2 to TRBJ2-5, with a possible D match to TRBD2 (5 bases). The V and J ends lost 0 bases and 5 bases respectively, with 13 bases between them. Germline V lookup: CDR1 LGHNA, CDR2 YNFKEQ. The CDR3 has 15 residues. The CDR3 coding sequence is TGTGCCAGCAGCCAAGAGGCTCGGGGTGGGGAGACCCAGTACTTC. Its protein is CASSQEARGGETQYF.

This chain joins TRBV28 and TRBJ1-4, with 9 bases that match TRBD1. Trimming took 3 bases from V and 4 from J; bases not matched to a gene: 3. CDR3 size: 15 residues. The germline V gene has CDR1 MDHEN and CDR2 SYDVKM. CDR3 nucleotides: TGTGCCAGCAGTTTGGGACAGGGCAATAATGAAAAACTGTTTTTT. It is translated as CASSLGQGNNEKLFF.

This clone was seen only a few times. The rearrangement uses TRBV6-5 and TRBJ1-5; 9 bases line up with TRBD1. The CDR3 length is 16 residues. V lost 2 bases to trimming and J lost 9 bases; unmatched junction nucleotides: 11. Germline V gives CDR1 MNHEY, CDR2 SVGAGI. The DNA for the CDR3 is TGTGCCAGCAGTTACGGGACAGGGCCCCTAGGGGGGCCCCAGCATTTT. Translated, it gives CASSYGTGPLGGPQHF.

This clone was observed once. The V call is TRBV18, the J call TRBJ2-7; D gene unclear. The CDR3 is 10 amino acids. V shed 8 bases and J shed 7 bases, with 9 bases lying between them. Germline CDR1 and CDR2: KGHSH and LQKENI. The CDR3 DNA follows: TGTGCCAGCGAGGCTACGGAGCAGTACTTC. This codes for CASEATEQYF.

The gene calls are TRBV4-2 and TRBJ2-7; unclear D gene. The CDR3 totals 15 residues. CDR1 and CDR2 from the germline V gene are LGHNA and YNFKEQ. The V and J ends lost 1 base and 2 bases respectively, with 12 bases between them. The CDR3 reads CASSQGNHGAYEQYF. CDR3 sequence (DNA): TGTGCCAGCAGCCAAGGCAACCACGGAGCCTACGAGCAGTACTTC.

The V and J genes are TRBV5-4 and TRBJ1-1; D not certain. Germline V CDR1 and CDR2: SGHNT, YYREEE (reference sequence). The CDR3 consists of 12 residues. With 4 bases removed from V and 5 bases from J, the gap between germline ends came to 9 bases. The CDR3 is CASSRQDTEAFF. CDR3 DNA: TGTGCCAGCAGCCGTCAGGATACTGAAGCTTTCTTT.

The V call is TRBV29-1, the J call TRBJ1-1, with unresolved D. Trimming removed 4 bases at V and 2 bases at J, with 8 bases between. The CDR3 extends over 12 amino acids. Germline CDR1 and CDR2: SQVTM and ANQGSEA. The CDR3 spells CSVGRTNTEAFF. In DNA, the CDR3 is TGCAGCGTTGGGAGGACCAACACTGAAGCTTTCTTT.

This rearrangement joins TRBV7-9 to TRBJ2-7; TRBD2 aligns across 7 bases. Germline V lookup: CDR1 SEHNR, CDR2 FQNEAQ (reference sequence). V shed 5 bases and J 5 bases; nucleotides not matched to a gene: 6. The CDR3 loop spans 13 amino acids. Here the CDR3 DNA reads TGTGCCAGCAGCAAGACTAGCCCTCACGAGCAGTACTTC. Residues: CASSKTSPHEQYF.

V and J are TRBV9 and TRBJ2-1; 7 nucleotides match TRBD2. The CDR3 runs 15 residues. Germline-derived CDR1 and CDR2 are SGDLS and YYNGEE. After removal of 3 bases from V and 5 bases from J, the junction contained 8 bases not matched to a gene. CDR3 nucleotides: TGTGCCAGCAGCGGCCGGGACTACCAGAACAATGAGCAGTTCTTC. Protein: CASSGRDYQNNEQFF.

In nucleotides, the CDR3 is TGCGCCAGCAGCTTCCGGACAGGTATCGCCTACGAGCAGTACTTC. Its translation: CASSFRTGIAYEQYF. The genes are TRBV5-1 and TRBJ2-7; 7 bases align to TRBD1. With 2 bases clipped from V and 2 bases from J, the junction kept 7 bases outside the gene matches. This CDR3 comprises 15 residues. Germline V gene lookup returns CDR1 SGHRS and CDR2 YFSETQ.

V and J are TRBV7-9 and TRBJ1-1; a weak D match, TRBD1 (5 bases). Germline lookup yields CDR1 SEHNR and CDR2 FQNEAQ (reference sequence). This CDR3 has 14 residues. Trimming pared 4 bases from V and 4 bases from J, leaving 13 bases between. In DNA form, the CDR3 reads TGTGCCAGCAGCTCACCTTTGGGGGGCACTGAAGCTTTCTTT. Amino acid sequence: CASSSPLGGTEAFF. The variable domain in full, with the rest retrieved from reference TRBV7-9 and TRBJ1-1, is DTGVSQNPRHKITKRGQNVTFRCDPISEHNRLYWYRQTLGQGPEFLTYFQNEAQLEKSRLLSDRFSAERPKGSFSTLEIQRTEQGDSAMYLCASSSPLGGTEAFFGQGTRLTVV.

In regard to this clone: The junction does not match germline at one end; this may be a read error. The chain combines TRBV7-7 with TRBJ2-5, with unresolved D. The CDR3 contains 13 residues. CDR1 SSHAT and CDR2 FNYEAQ come from the germline V gene (reference sequence). CDR3 in DNA: TGTGCTAGCAGCTTAGGCCGGGTGGAGACCCAGTACTTC. Its translation is CASSLGRVETQYF.